The clone carrying this T cell receptor (beta chain) has just a few counts. The antigen remains unidentified. Unique-molecular-identifier-tagged TCR beta cDNA libraries were used. One entry per CDR3 protein results from TCRdb running MiXCR on the PCR reads. The sample consists of about 540,000 distinct CDR3 sequences, around 36% of them appearing once. These data are taken from a study of post-analysis software for immune sequencing data. Study details: In terms of disease course, relapsing-remitting, secondary progressive and progressive-relapsing multiple sclerosis were included.

General study points: About five TRBV segments appeared more often in patients than in controls, and TRBV5-6, TRBV5-1 and TRBV20-1 were among these. With F measure, samples from one preparation batch clustered together strongly. Compared with controls, patients showed significantly lower normalized Chao1 diversity.

The CDR3 has 13 amino acids. Trimming cost V 2 bases and J 4 bases, with 8 bases left between them. Germline CDR1 reads SGDLS; CDR2 reads YYNGEE. The chain combines TRBV9 with TRBJ2-3; no reliable D call. The source is a girl under 18 with multiple sclerosis. Sequenced material: blood. CDR3 protein: CASSVTQADTQYF. DNA of the CDR3: TGTGCCAGCAGCGTCACCCAGGCAGATACGCAGTATTTT.